A single sample gave rise to the 9 T cell receptor beta chains below, sequenced in a study of OX40 agonist ivuxolimab in advanced cancers. TCRdb's table, derived via immunoSEQ multiplex PCR, lists solely in-frame clones and lacks some. The sample holds tens of thousands of clones; about 80% are singletons and the top ten take about 12%. The material sequenced was CD4+ or CD8+ T cells sorted from blood, taken in a trial of the OX40 agonist ivuxolimab. The receptor set was obtained from an adult with an advanced solid tumor such as melanoma, head and neck, liver or kidney cancer.

J is TRBJ1-5 and V is TRBV19; TRBD1 is a possible D gene (6 bases). The CDR3 sequence is 15 residues long. Germline CDR1 is LNHDA and CDR2 is SQIVND (reference sequence). V was cut by 5 bases and J by 5 bases, with 16 bases left in between. CDR3 region: CASSSRGRGDQPQHF. CDR3 nucleotide sequence: TGTGCCAGTAGTTCCCGGGGCAGGGGAGATCAGCCCCAGCATTTT.

The chain combines TRBV5-4 with TRBJ2-3, with 9 bases matching TRBD2. V lost 1 base, J lost 8 bases, and 11 bases stayed unmatched. Germline values: CDR1 SGHNT, CDR2 YYREEE (reference sequence). The CDR3 loop spans 16 amino acids. CDR3 sequence: CASSLFGGGALGTQYF. CDR3 nucleotides: TGTGCCAGCAGCTTGTTCGGCGGGGGGGCCCTCGGTACGCAGTATTTT. Combining the CDR3 with reference TRBV5-4 and TRBJ2-3 gives the whole variable domain ETGVTQSPTHLIKTRGQQVTLRCSSQSGHNTVSWYQQALGQGPQFIFQYYREEENGRGNFPPRFSGLQFPNYSSELNVNALELDDSALYLCASSLFGGGALGTQYFGPGTRLTVL.

This chain links TRBV5-5 with TRBJ1-4; D ambiguous. The CDR3 totals 16 residues. CDR1 and CDR2 (germline): SGHKS, YYEKEE (reference sequence). The V end lost 1 base, the J end lost 4 bases, and 14 bases lay between the germline ends. Here the CDR3 DNA reads TGTGCCAGCAGCTTGCAGCAGGCCCGGCTTAATGAAAAACTGTTTTTT. This gives the protein CASSLQQARLNEKLFF.

The chain employs TRBV11-2 and TRBJ2-3, with 10 bases that match TRBD2. The CDR3 consists of 16 residues. Germline assignment: CDR1 SGHAT and CDR2 FQNNGV. V shed 3 bases and J 1 base; nucleotides not matched to a gene: 4. The CDR3 loop reads CASSFATSGGTDTQYF. In DNA, the CDR3 is TGTGCCAGCAGCTTCGCAACTAGCGGGGGCACAGATACGCAGTATTTT.

The chain links TRBV5-4 to TRBJ1-3; perhaps TRBD1 as D (5 bases). Germline CDR1 and CDR2: SGHNT and YYREEE (reference sequence). Deletions cut 4 bases from V and 3 bases from J, with 11 bases between. CDR3 length: 14 residues. The CDR3 sequence: CASSLDGGGNTIYF. DNA for the CDR3: TGTGCCAGCAGCCTCGATGGGGGTGGAAACACCATATATTTT.

The CDR3: CASSVGPRDQETQYF. For the CDR3, the DNA is TGTGCCAGCAGCGTCGGGCCAAGGGACCAAGAGACCCAGTACTTC. V usage is TRBV11-2 and J usage is TRBJ2-5; no clear D gene. V shed 5 bases and J shed 0 bases, with 13 bases lying between them. Germline V gene lookup returns CDR1 SGHAT and CDR2 FQNNGV. CDR3 length: 15 amino acids.

This clone showed up just a few times. V and J are TRBV6-6 and TRBJ2-3; weak D call: TRBD2 (7 bases). V was clipped by 4 bases and J by 3 bases, with 14 bases between them. The CDR3 is 15 residues long. CDR1 is MNHNY, CDR2 SVGAGI, per germline (reference sequence). CDR3 sequence reads: CASSFTGGGTDTQYF. The DNA of the CDR3 is TGTGCCAGCAGTTTTACGGGGGGCGGAACAGATACGCAGTATTTT.

The chain uses TRBV11-2 and TRBJ2-2; 9 bases agree with TRBD1. The V gene end was trimmed by 4 bases and the J gene end by 5 bases; junction bases not matched to a gene: 2. CDR1 and CDR2 (germline): SGHAT, FQNNGV. The CDR3 spans 14 residues. The CDR3 loop reads CASSSGQGTGELFF. The CDR3 nucleotides are TGTGCCAGCAGCTCCGGACAGGGGACCGGGGAGCTGTTTTTT.

CDR3 bases: TGCGCCAGCAGCCAAGATCCTGGGGGCGGCGGGGAGCTGTTTTTT. Residues: CASSQDPGGGGELFF. V and J are TRBV4-1 and TRBJ2-2; D perhaps matches TRBD1 (6 bases). From germline, CDR1 is MGHRA and CDR2 YSYEKL. The V and J ends lost 0 bases and 7 bases respectively, with 12 bases between them. The CDR3 length is 15 residues.